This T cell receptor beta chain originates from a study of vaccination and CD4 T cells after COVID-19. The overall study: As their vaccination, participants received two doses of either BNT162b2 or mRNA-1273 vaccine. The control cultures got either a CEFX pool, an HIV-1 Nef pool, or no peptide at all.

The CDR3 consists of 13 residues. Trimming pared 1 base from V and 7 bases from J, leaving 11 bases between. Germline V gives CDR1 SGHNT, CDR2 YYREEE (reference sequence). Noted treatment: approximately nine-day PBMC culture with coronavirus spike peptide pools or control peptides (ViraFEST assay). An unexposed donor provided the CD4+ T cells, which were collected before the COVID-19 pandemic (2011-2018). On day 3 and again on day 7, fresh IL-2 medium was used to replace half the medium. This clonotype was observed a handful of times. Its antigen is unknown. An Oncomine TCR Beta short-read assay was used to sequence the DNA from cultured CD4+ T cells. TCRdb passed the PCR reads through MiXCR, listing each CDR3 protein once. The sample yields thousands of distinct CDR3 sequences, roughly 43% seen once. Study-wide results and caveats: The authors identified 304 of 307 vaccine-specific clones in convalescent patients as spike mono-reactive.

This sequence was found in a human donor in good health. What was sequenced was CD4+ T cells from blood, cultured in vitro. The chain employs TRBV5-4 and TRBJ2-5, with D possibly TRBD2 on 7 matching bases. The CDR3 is CASSLRGGVTQYF. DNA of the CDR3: TGTGCCAGCAGCTTGAGGGGGGGCGTGACCCAGTACTTC.